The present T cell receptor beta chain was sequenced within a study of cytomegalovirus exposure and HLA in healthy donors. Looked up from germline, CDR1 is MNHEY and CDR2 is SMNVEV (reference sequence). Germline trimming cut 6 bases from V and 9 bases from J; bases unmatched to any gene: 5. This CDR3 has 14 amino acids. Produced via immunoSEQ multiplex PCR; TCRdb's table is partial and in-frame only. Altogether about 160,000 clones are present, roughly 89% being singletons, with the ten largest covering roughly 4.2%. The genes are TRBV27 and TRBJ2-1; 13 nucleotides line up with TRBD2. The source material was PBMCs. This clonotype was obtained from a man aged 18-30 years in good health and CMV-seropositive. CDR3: CASRLAGGPGEQFF. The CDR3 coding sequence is TGTGCCAGCAGACTAGCGGGAGGGCCTGGTGAGCAGTTCTTC.